This entry lists 7 T cell receptor beta chains sequenced from one sample in a study of blood T cell repertoires in COVID-19. Produced via immunoSEQ multiplex PCR; TCRdb's table is partial and in-frame only. The sample shows 50,000 to 60,000 clones, 80% to 85% of them seen only once. The sequenced material came from peripheral blood. These receptors were taken from a man aged 80 or over with COVID-19, enrolled during active disease.

This chain joins TRBV30 and TRBJ2-7; D possibly corresponds to TRBD2 (6 bases). The CDR3 length is 16 residues. Germline V CDR1 and CDR2: GTSNPN, SVGIG (reference sequence). The V end was cut by 4 bases, the J end by 7 bases, with 26 bases between. The chain's CDR3 is CAWTPTGTYLIMEQYF. CDR3 in DNA: TGTGCCTGGACCCCTACCGGGACTTATCTCATTATGGAGCAGTACTTC.

This chain links TRBV7-2 with TRBJ1-4, with no clear D. Germline V gives CDR1 SGHTA, CDR2 FQGNSA. V lost 7 bases and J 7 bases, leaving 13 bases between the germline ends. The CDR3 runs to 13 residues. The CDR3 loop is CASNFVRGEKLFF. The CDR3 DNA follows: TGTGCCAGCAACTTCGTCCGGGGTGAAAAACTGTTTTTT.

Sample share makes this clone medium-sized (0.01 to 0.1%). The chain has TRBV3-1 (or the pseudogene TRBV3-2) and TRBJ1-6; the D gene is possibly TRBD1 (5 bases). Deletions cut 1 base from V and 8 bases from J, with 12 bases between. Germline V gives CDR1 LGHDT, CDR2 YNNKEL (reference sequence). The CDR3 covers 15 residues. The CDR3 DNA reads as TGTGCCAGCAGCCAAGTAGGCCAGGGTGATTCACCCCTCCACTTT. Encoded protein: CASSQVGQGDSPLHF.

This clone showed up just a few times. The V gene is TRBV4-1, the J gene TRBJ2-1; TRBD2 agrees at 11 bases. This CDR3 has 16 residues. In germline, CDR1 is MGHRA, CDR2 YSYEKL. Unmatched junction bases numbered 3, after V lost 1 base and J lost 4 bases. Here the CDR3 reads CASSQVASGGYNEQFF. DNA for the CDR3: TGCGCCAGCAGCCAAGTTGCTAGCGGGGGGTACAATGAGCAGTTCTTC.

The chain carries TRBV5-1 and TRBJ1-2; 8 bases align to TRBD1. The CDR3 runs 15 residues. The germline CDR1 and CDR2 sequences are SGHRS and YFSETQ. The junction had 5 bases not matched to a gene; V was cut back by 4 bases and J by 0 bases. The CDR3 DNA sequence: TGCGCCAGCAGCGCCGCGGGACAGGCTAACTATGGCTACACCTTC. This codes for CASSAAGQANYGYTF.

The chain has TRBV24-1 and TRBJ2-1, with D perhaps TRBD2 (5 bases). This CDR3 spans 15 amino acids. Trimming stripped 8 bases from V and 0 bases from J, with 13 bases between. Germline V gene lookup returns CDR1 KGHDR and CDR2 SFDVKD. As DNA, the CDR3 is TGTGCCACCAACAAACCCGGGAACTCCTACAATGAGCAGTTCTTC. This codes for CATNKPGNSYNEQFF.

The chain combines TRBV19 with TRBJ2-3, with a weak D call TRBD1 (5 bases). The germline V gene encodes CDR1 LNHDA and CDR2 SQIVND (reference sequence). Trimming stripped 6 bases from V and 6 bases from J, with 13 bases between. This CDR3 is 13 amino acids long. DNA for the CDR3: TGTGCCAGTAGCCTACAGGTCACCGATACGCAGTATTTT. Encoded protein: CASSLQVTDTQYF.